This T cell receptor beta chain was recovered during a study of shared clonotypes between healthy human individuals. General study findings and limits: Only a few donors were included, so the genetic and exposure-history diversity represented was limited. Blood was the sole source, and tissue repertoires probably differ.

The table came from immunoSEQ multiplex PCR; TCRdb's copy has only in-frame clones and leaves some out. The sample holds under 1,100,000 clones, around three quarters seen once. This clone was seen more than once but under ten times. Antigen specificity is unknown. The same CDR3 arises from other DNA sequences in this sample as well. The germline CDR1 and CDR2 sequences are SGHTA and FQGTGA. The V gene lost 5 bases and the J gene lost 0 bases, with 5 bases spanning the gap. The CDR3 has 13 residues. V is TRBV7-3 and J is TRBJ2-1; no clear D. This TCR was recovered from a man younger than 35 in good health. Some clones in this sample may be carry-over from other donors' samples. The sequenced sample consisted of memory CD4+ T cells from PBMCs. As for subset: CD45RA-negative fraction. CDR3 sequence (DNA): TGTGCCAGCAGCGGTAGCTCCTACAATGAGCAGTTCTTC. Its protein is CASSGSSYNEQFF. Drawing the rest from reference TRBV7-3 and TRBJ2-1, the complete variable domain is GAGVSQTPSNKVTEKGKYVELRCDPISGHTALYWYRQSLGQGPEFLIYFQGTGAADDSGLPNDRFFAVRPEGSVSTLKIQRTERGDSAVYLCASSGSSYNEQFFGPGTRLTVL.